The text below deals with one T cell receptor (beta chain). Its antigen remains unknown. Deep-level running was used for the assay. TCRdb's table, derived via immunoSEQ multiplex PCR, lists solely in-frame clones and lacks some. The sample contains approximately 600,000 clones, roughly 95% of which appear only once. The data were taken from a study of shared clonotypes between healthy human individuals. General study findings and limits: Owing to a small donor count, the genetic and exposure-history diversity represented was limited. With a handful of donors compared, roughly 5% of naive CD4 clonotypes were shared.

CD45RO-negative CD8 cells positively selected for CCR7 made up the naive population, which excluded terminally differentiated effector memory CD45RA+ cells. The CDR3 sequence is 15 residues long. Germline loops: CDR1 SGDLS, CDR2 YYNGEE. V was pared by 1 base and J by 7 bases, with 18 bases between. This TCR was sampled from a woman in her 30s in good health. The sequenced sample was naive CD8+ T cells sorted from blood. The J gene is TRBJ2-7, the V gene TRBV9, with D possibly matching TRBD2 (6 bases). The CDR3 region is CASSVRRAGSEEQYF. CDR3 DNA sequence: TGTGCCAGCAGCGTAAGGAGGGCAGGGTCGGAAGAGCAGTACTTC.